These 32 T cell receptor beta chains were all obtained from the same sample, sequenced in a study of T cells in Graves' hyperthyroidism and ophthalmopathy. Amplification of TCR beta CDR3 regions used RNA as the template. RT-PCR in the first round (using the HTBI primer set) targeted the TCR CDR3. One entry per CDR3 protein results from TCRdb running MiXCR on the multiplex PCR reads. The table records about 580,000 distinct CDR3 sequences, approximately 44% of them present only once. Sequenced: peripheral blood or thyroid tissue (not recorded which). Source of these receptors: a woman in her late teens or twenties with Graves' hyperthyroidism.

Worth noting for this clonotype: A much larger clone lies one base from this, so it may be a read error. The V gene is TRBV4-1, the J gene TRBJ1-3; possibly TRBD1 for D (5 bases). Per germline, CDR1 MGHRA and CDR2 YSYEKL. CDR3 length equals 16 residues. Here the CDR3 reads CASSQESGYSGNTIHF. The CDR3 DNA sequence: TGCGCCAGCAGCCAAGAATCAGGGTACTCTGGAAACACCATACATTTT.

The chain recombines TRBV25-1 with TRBJ1-2; 9 bases map to TRBD1. Germline trimming cut 2 bases from V and 4 bases from J; bases unmatched to any gene: 8. The length of the CDR3 is 16 residues. Germline V gene sequence: CDR1 MGHDK, CDR2 SYGVNS. The CDR3, as DNA: TGTGCCAGCAGTGAAGAGGGGCGGACAGGGGTCTATGGCTACACCTTC. Protein sequence: CASSEEGRTGVYGYTF.

This clonotype was counted at least ten times. V gene TRBV5-1 combines with J gene TRBJ2-2; 7 nucleotides agree with TRBD2. With V trimmed by 4 bases and J by 3 bases, 6 bases remained unmatched. Germline-derived CDR1 and CDR2 are SGHRS and YFSETQ. The CDR3 is 15 residues long. The CDR3 sequence is CASSLGDYDTGELFF. CDR3 sequence (DNA): TGCGCCAGCAGCCTGGGGGACTACGACACCGGGGAGCTGTTTTTT.

Details on this clonotype: With a much larger clone just one base away, this may be a read error. The V and J genes are TRBV3-1 and TRBJ2-2, with D hard to call. CDR1 LGHDT and CDR2 YNNKEL come from the germline V gene (reference sequence). This CDR3 has 14 residues. CDR3 residues: CTSSRVTNTGELFF. CDR3 DNA: TGTACCAGCAGCCGGGTCACCAACACCGGGGAGCTGTTTTTT.

The chain joins TRBV7-2 to TRBJ1-1; TRBD1 matches 7 bases. The germline V gene encodes CDR1 SGHTA and CDR2 FQGNSA. Trimming took 5 bases from V and 7 from J; bases not matched to a gene: 7. The CDR3 covers 13 residues. The CDR3 DNA follows: TGTGCCAGCAGCGTAGGGGGCGAGGATGAAGCTTTCTTT. This sequence encodes CASSVGGEDEAFF.

This clonotype was counted at least ten times. The rearrangement uses TRBV2 and TRBJ1-4; no firm D call. Germline V gene data show CDR1 as SNHLY and CDR2 as FYNNEI. The CDR3 loop spans 16 amino acids. Trimming left V 2 bases short and J 8 bases short, with 18 bases between. The CDR3 DNA reads TGTGCCAGCAGTGAATTATCGGACCCTTATGGGGAAAAACTGTTTTTT. Amino acids: CASSELSDPYGEKLFF.

A few counts support this clonotype. The chain has TRBV30 and TRBJ1-5; D is unclear. The V end was cut by 4 bases, the J end by 1 base, with 8 bases between. The CDR3 runs 13 residues. Germline-derived CDR1 and CDR2 are GTSNPN and SVGIG (reference sequence). The CDR3 coding sequence is TGTGCCTGGAACAGTCTCAGCAATCAGCCCCAGCATTTT. Translating gives CAWNSLSNQPQHF.

At least ten counts were recorded for this clonotype. The chain recombines TRBV6-6 with TRBJ2-7, with D possibly being TRBD2 (7 bases). The V and J ends lost 1 base and 2 bases respectively, with 15 bases between them. Germline CDR1 is MNHNY and CDR2 is SVGAGI (reference sequence). CDR3 length equals 16 residues. The CDR3, as DNA: TGTGCCAGCAGTTACTGGGGGAGGGGGTTTACCTACGAGCAGTACTTC. This codes for CASSYWGRGFTYEQYF.

CDR3 nucleotide sequence: TGTGCCACCAGCAGGGGGGGGGGCTTTAATGAAAAACTGTTTTTT. This encodes CATSRGGGFNEKLFF. The chain has TRBV15 and TRBJ1-4, with D perhaps matching TRBD1 (6 bases). Germline CDR1 LNHNV, CDR2 YYDKDF (reference sequence). The V and J ends lost 3 bases and 4 bases respectively, with 12 bases between them. The CDR3 runs 15 residues.

This rearrangement joins TRBV24-1 to TRBJ2-7; 11 bases map to TRBD1. The germline V gene has CDR1 KGHDR and CDR2 SFDVKD. V shed 9 bases and J 4 bases; nucleotides not matched to a gene: 7. The CDR3 covers 14 residues. The CDR3 loop reads CATVDRGPTYEQYF. In DNA form, the CDR3 reads TGTGCCACCGTGGACAGGGGGCCAACGTACGAGCAGTACTTC.

The V call is TRBV6-4, the J call TRBJ2-5; D gene ambiguous. Trimming stripped 3 bases from V and 5 bases from J, with 19 bases between. From germline, CDR1 is MRHNA and CDR2 SNTAGT. The CDR3 is made up of 16 amino acids. CDR3 in DNA: TGTGCCAGCAGTGATTTATGGCCCCCGCCCTCGGAGACCCAGTACTTC. It specifies CASSDLWPPPSETQYF.

This clonotype was recorded at least ten times. The chain is built from TRBV7-2 and TRBJ1-6; tentatively, D is TRBD1 (5 bases). This CDR3 has 15 residues. Deletions cut 5 bases from V and 11 bases from J, with 19 bases between. Germline CDR1 reads SGHTA; CDR2 reads FQGNSA. The CDR3 DNA sequence: TGTGCCAGCAGCGCTACCGGGACCGCTATTACACCCCTCCACTTT. It yields the protein CASSATGTAITPLHF.

This clonotype was observed many times. The rearrangement uses TRBV20-1 and TRBJ1-2; no clear D gene. The germline CDR1 and CDR2 sequences are DFQATT and SNEGSKA (reference sequence). V lost 6 bases, J lost 4 bases, and 9 bases lay in between. This CDR3 spans 11 amino acids. For the CDR3, the DNA is TGCAGTGCCTGGGAGGGCTATGGCTACACCTTC. As protein: CSAWEGYGYTF.

The chain couples TRBV10-3 to TRBJ1-5; D may be TRBD1 (6 bases). Per the germline V gene, CDR1 is ENHRY and CDR2 is SYGVKD. The CDR3 totals 17 residues. V lost 0 bases, J lost 11 bases, and 23 bases lay in between. CDR3: CAISESSRGGPQETQHF. DNA of the CDR3: TGTGCCATCAGTGAGTCGAGCCGAGGGGGGCCGCAAGAGACCCAGCATTTT.

This clonotype was picked up a small number of times. The chain couples TRBV5-4 to TRBJ2-7; 8 nucleotides agree with TRBD2. J lost 0 bases, V lost 4 bases, and 18 bases had no gene match. This CDR3 comprises 19 residues. Looked up from germline, CDR1 is SGHNT and CDR2 is YYREEE (reference sequence). CDR3 DNA: TGTGCCAGCAGCCACGACCGCCAGGGACTAGTTAGAGACTCCTACGAGCAGTACTTC. This encodes CASSHDRQGLVRDSYEQYF.

This clonotype showed up just a few times. This chain links TRBV7-8 with TRBJ2-7, with a possible D match to TRBD2 (6 bases). Germline CDR1 is SGHVS and CDR2 is FQNEAQ. This CDR3 has 15 residues. V shed 8 bases and J shed 0 bases, with 17 bases lying between them. CDR3 protein: CASRGGLTSSYEQYF. In nucleotides, the CDR3 is TGTGCCAGCCGCGGAGGGCTTACCAGCTCCTACGAGCAGTACTTC.

There are many counts of this clonotype. V gene TRBV12-3 or TRBV12-4 combines with J gene TRBJ1-3, with a weak D call TRBD1 (5 bases). The CDR3 has 15 amino acids. Trimming cost V 5 bases and J 0 bases, with 11 bases left between them. The CDR3 reads CASSQDIHSGNTIYF. The DNA of the CDR3 is TGTGCCAGCAGTCAGGACATACACTCTGGAAACACCATATATTTT.

This clonotype was observed at least ten times. The chain recombines TRBV15 with TRBJ2-7; perhaps TRBD2 as D (5 bases). Trimming took 0 bases from V and 6 from J, leaving 12 bases between them. In germline, CDR1 is LNHNV, CDR2 YYDKDF (reference sequence). There are 14 residues in the CDR3. The CDR3 reads CATSRDRVAGEQYF. In DNA form, the CDR3 reads TGTGCCACCAGCAGAGATCGGGTGGCGGGCGAGCAGTACTTC.

To note about this clonotype: Here the CDR3 omits its conserved ending phenylalanine or tryptophan, so a read error is the likely source. The chain carries TRBV2 and TRBJ2-5, with no clear D. V dropped 4 bases and J dropped 4 bases, with 19 bases sitting between them. This CDR3 contains 16 residues. CDR1 is SNHLY and CDR2 is FYNNEI in the germline V gene. The CDR3 bases are TGTGCCAGCAGTGGGAAGCAGCAACCTTACGGAGAGACCCAGTACCTC. It is translated as CASSGKQQPYGETQYL.

V and J are TRBV7-2 and TRBJ2-5, with unresolved D. Trimming removed 4 bases from V and 1 base from J, with 7 bases in between. Germline V lookup: CDR1 SGHTA, CDR2 FQGNSA. This CDR3 region has 13 residues. Here the CDR3 DNA reads TGTGCCAGCAGCTCCCACAGCCAAGAGACCCAGTACTTC. Translation gives CASSSHSQETQYF.

There are a few counts of this clonotype. The chain employs TRBV24-1 and TRBJ2-7, with 7 bases fitting TRBD2. The CDR3 runs 16 residues. The trim removed 1 base at V and 3 bases at J, leaving 8 bases unmatched. Germline V gives CDR1 KGHDR, CDR2 SFDVKD. CDR3 coding DNA: TGTGCCACCAGTGATTTAGGGGCTAGCGGCCGCTACGAGCAGTACTTC. Translated: CATSDLGASGRYEQYF.

The table lists this clonotype with many counts. The CDR3, as DNA: TGTGCCAGCAGCTTACTAGGCAGAGGGAACACTGAAGCTTTCTTT. Translating it yields CASSLLGRGNTEAFF. V gene TRBV13 combines with J gene TRBJ1-1; D call uncertain. Germline V CDR1 and CDR2: PRHDT, FYEKMQ (reference sequence). The CDR3 runs to 15 residues. V lost 2 bases and J lost 1, with 11 bases in between.

This clonotype was seen a single time. J is TRBJ2-7 and V is TRBV7-2; maybe TRBD1 (6 bases). Germline V gene data show CDR1 as SGHTA and CDR2 as FQGNSA. The V and J ends lost 0 bases and 6 bases respectively, with 12 bases between them. The CDR3 has 14 amino acids. The CDR3, as DNA: TGTGCCAGCAGCTTAGCGCTCAGGGGCTCCGAGCAGTACTTC. Residues: CASSLALRGSEQYF.

V usage is TRBV30 and J usage is TRBJ2-2; the match to TRBD1 covers 8 bases. J gave up 3 bases and V 0 bases, and 3 bases lay outside the gene matches. This CDR3 region has 15 residues. Germline values: CDR1 GTSNPN, CDR2 SVGIG (reference sequence). CDR3 DNA sequence: TGTGCCTGGAGTGTAGCAGGGGGCGACACCGGGGAGCTGTTTTTT. Translation gives CAWSVAGGDTGELFF.

Of note for this clonotype: An end of the junction does not agree with germline; a read error may underlie this. The rearrangement links TRBV7-2 to TRBJ1-3, with D unresolved. The CDR3 has 16 residues. Germline CDR1 reads SGHTA; CDR2 reads FQGNSA. The CDR3 here is CASSQDGPSSGNTIYF. CDR3 bases: TGCGCCAGCAGCCAAGATGGCCCAAGCTCTGGAAACACCATATATTTT.

This clonotype was counted many times. This chain links TRBV19 with TRBJ2-5; 8 positions agree with TRBD2. CDR3 length: 15 residues. V gave up 9 bases and J gave up 4 bases; unmatched junction bases: 13. Germline V CDR1 and CDR2: LNHDA, SQIVND (reference sequence). The CDR3 DNA reads TGTGCCAGCGCAGTCGCCGGGCTAGCGGGAGAGACCCAGTACTTC. Translating it yields CASAVAGLAGETQYF.

This chain connects TRBV20-1 to TRBJ2-3, with D possibly being TRBD1 or TRBD2 (6 bases each). There are 15 residues in the CDR3. Germline lookup yields CDR1 DFQATT and CDR2 SNEGSKA (reference sequence). Trimming removed 3 bases at V and 1 base at J, with 14 bases between. CDR3 DNA sequence: TGCAGTGCTAGCCGGTCAGGGGAGGGCACAGATACGCAGTATTTT. This gives the protein CSASRSGEGTDTQYF.

This chain uses TRBV5-1 with TRBJ2-7; D is perhaps TRBD2 (5 bases). V lost 3 bases, J lost 10 bases, and 14 bases lay in between. The germline gives CDR1 SGHRS, CDR2 YFSETQ. The CDR3 is 12 amino acids. CDR3 sequence: CASSSSSLVQYF. DNA of the CDR3: TGCGCCAGCAGCTCATCTAGCCTGGTACAGTACTTC.

The CDR3: CATSPSGRAEETQYF. CDR3 bases: TGTGCCACCAGTCCTAGCGGGAGGGCCGAAGAGACCCAGTACTTC. V gene TRBV24-1 combines with J gene TRBJ2-5; 12 positions match TRBD2. The CDR3 totals 15 residues. The germline V gene has CDR1 KGHDR and CDR2 SFDVKD. Unmatched junction bases numbered 4, after V lost 6 bases and J lost 3 bases.

This clonotype has only a few counts. This chain links TRBV7-9 with TRBJ2-3, with D possibly being TRBD1 or TRBD2 (5 bases each). CDR3 length: 13 residues. Germline CDR1 SEHNR, CDR2 FQNEAQ (reference sequence). V gave up 2 bases and J gave up 8 bases, with 11 bases separating them. CDR3 sequence (DNA): TGTGCCAGCAGCTTAATGGGTGGGGGTACGCAGTATTTT. Protein: CASSLMGGGTQYF. The full variable domain, completed using reference TRBV7-9 and TRBJ2-3, is DTGVSQNPRHKITKRGQNVTFRCDPISEHNRLYWYRQTLGQGPEFLTYFQNEAQLEKSRLLSDRFSAERPKGSFSTLEIQRTEQGDSAMYLCASSLMGGGTQYFGPGTRLTVL.

V usage is TRBV2 and J usage is TRBJ2-7, with D maybe TRBD2 (6 bases). This CDR3 is 16 amino acids long. CDR1 and CDR2 (germline): SNHLY, FYNNEI. V dropped 5 bases and J dropped 1 base, with 18 bases sitting between them. The DNA for the CDR3 is TGTGCCAGCAGTTCCCCCGGGAGACATCCATCCTACGAGCAGTACTTC. As protein: CASSSPGRHPSYEQYF.

This clonotype was seen a few times. The gene calls are TRBV29-1 and TRBJ1-2, with D unresolved. CDR3 length equals 10 residues. Germline CDR1 SQVTM, CDR2 ANQGSEA. V lost 4 bases to trimming and J lost 6 bases, with 6 bases between them. This CDR3 is CSVGGDGYTF. CDR3 coding DNA: TGCAGCGTTGGCGGGGATGGCTACACCTTC.